The TCR beta chain under discussion was sequenced for a study of OX40 agonist ivuxolimab in advanced cancers. Study-level results: Partly responding patients at 0.1-3.0 mg/kg showed some of the smallest clonal expansion.

A word on this clone: Its antigen is still unknown.

Germline assignment: CDR1 LNHDA and CDR2 SQIVND (reference sequence). The CDR3 totals 15 residues. Trimming cost V 5 bases and J 4 bases; bases outside gene matches: 8. Some clones are missing from TCRdb's copy, which holds only in-frame ones; the method was immunoSEQ multiplex PCR. This table holds 63,000 or so clones, around 82% found once. This specimen consisted of CD4+ or CD8+ T cells sorted from blood, obtained in a trial of the OX40 agonist ivuxolimab. The chain combines TRBV19 with TRBJ1-1, with TRBD1 identical over 9 bases. The TCR comes from an adult with an advanced solid tumor such as melanoma, head and neck, liver or kidney cancer. DNA for the CDR3: TGTGCCAGTAGTTCCCGGACAGGGGATACCACTGAAGCTTTCTTT. This translates into CASSSRTGDTTEAFF. The variable domain in full, with the rest retrieved from reference TRBV19 and TRBJ1-1, is DGGITQSPKYLFRKEGQNVTLSCEQNLNHDAMYWYRQDPGQGLRLIYYSQIVNDFQKGDIAEGYSVSREKKESFPLTVTSAQKNPTAFYLCASSSRTGDTTEAFFGQGTRLTVV.